The subject of this entry is one TCR beta chain. Its antigen is undetermined. Alongside a J-beta primer mix, a sample-barcoded 5' primer served in a second PCR lasting 7 to 11 cycles. Each cDNA molecule was tagged by a template-switch adaptor with 12 random nucleotides. TCRdb passed the 5' RACE reads through MiXCR, listing each CDR3 protein once. The profile shows 710,000 or so distinct CDR3 sequences, approximately 29% of them singletons. This entry is derived from a study of blood T cells in healthy people across ages. Study results and caveats: Considered underestimates were the diversity estimates obtained from one million T cells.

The CDR3 is 17 amino acids. The V gene's germline CDR1 is SGHDT and CDR2 YYEEEE. Trimming cost V 4 bases and J 3 bases; bases outside gene matches: 12. V and J are TRBV5-6 and TRBJ1-1; 10 bases match TRBD1. Sequenced material: blood. This clonotype was obtained from a woman older than 75 in good health. CDR3 sequence: CASSPLMDRGSDTEAFF. The CDR3 DNA follows: TGTGCCAGCAGCCCCCTAATGGACAGGGGGTCGGACACTGAAGCTTTCTTT.